Each of the 5 T cell receptor beta chains below was sequenced from the same sample in a study of identical twins. TCRdb itself ran the 5' RACE reads through MiXCR, one entry per CDR3 protein. The sample consists of about 520,000 distinct CDR3 sequences, approximately 22% of them appearing once. A further study also used this sample, focusing on T cells expressing NK-cell markers.

Sequencing was performed on CD4+ T cells sorted from blood. The receptors come from a woman in her late teens or twenties in good health.

The chain combines TRBV7-2 with TRBJ1-6, with D hard to call. This CDR3 contains 12 residues. Trimming removed 1 base from V and 10 bases from J, with 5 bases in between. Germline V gene sequence: CDR1 SGHTA, CDR2 FQGNSA. As DNA, the CDR3 is TGTGCCAGCAGCTTAGAACCCTCACCCCTCCACTTT. Translated: CASSLEPSPLHF.

V and J are TRBV4-2 and TRBJ2-3; 12 bases are shared with TRBD2. CDR1 and CDR2 from the germline V gene are LGHNA and YNFKEQ. The CDR3 consists of 17 residues. J lost 0 bases, V lost 1 base, and 2 bases had no gene match. The chain's CDR3 is CASSQALAGGSTDTQYF. The CDR3 DNA reads TGTGCCAGCAGCCAAGCCCTAGCGGGAGGGAGCACAGATACGCAGTATTTT.

V gene TRBV6-1 combines with J gene TRBJ2-1; 12 nucleotides agree with TRBD2. The germline gives CDR1 MNHNS, CDR2 SASEGT. V lost 5 bases, J lost 6 bases, and 8 bases stayed unmatched. The CDR3 contains 16 residues. DNA of the CDR3: TGTGCCAGCAGTCCAACTCGGACTAGCGGGACCAATGAGCAGTTCTTC. This encodes CASSPTRTSGTNEQFF.

This clonotype was detected only a few times. The chain combines TRBV10-3 with TRBJ2-3; 10 positions agree with TRBD1. The CDR3 spans 15 residues. Germline-derived CDR1 and CDR2 are ENHRY and SYGVKD. Trimming at V came to 6 bases and at J to 4 bases, leaving 7 bases not matched to a gene. This CDR3 reads CAIRGQGFSADTQYF. The CDR3 region has the DNA TGTGCCATCAGGGGACAGGGGTTTTCCGCAGATACGCAGTATTTT.

The chain couples TRBV6-1 to TRBJ2-7; the D gene could be TRBD1 or TRBD2 (5 bases each). V was cut by 6 bases and J by 2 bases, with 14 bases left in between. The CDR3 has 14 amino acids. From germline, CDR1 is MNHNS and CDR2 SASEGT. The CDR3 reads CASRRPGPTYEQYF. CDR3 sequence (DNA): TGTGCCAGCAGGCGCCCGGGGCCTACCTACGAGCAGTACTTC.